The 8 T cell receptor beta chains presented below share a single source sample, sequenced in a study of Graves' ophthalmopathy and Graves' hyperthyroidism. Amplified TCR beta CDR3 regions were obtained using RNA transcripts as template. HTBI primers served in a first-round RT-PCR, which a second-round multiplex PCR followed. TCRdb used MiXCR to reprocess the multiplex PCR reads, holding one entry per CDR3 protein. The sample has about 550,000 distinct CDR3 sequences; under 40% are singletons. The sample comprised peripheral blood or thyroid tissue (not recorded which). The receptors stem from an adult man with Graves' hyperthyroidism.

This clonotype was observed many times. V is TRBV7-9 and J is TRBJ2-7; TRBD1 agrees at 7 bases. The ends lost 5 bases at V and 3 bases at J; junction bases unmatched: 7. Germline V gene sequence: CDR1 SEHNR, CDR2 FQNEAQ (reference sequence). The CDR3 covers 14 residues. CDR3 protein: CASSDDRVYYEQYF. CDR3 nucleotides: TGTGCCAGCAGCGATGACAGGGTCTACTACGAGCAGTACTTC.

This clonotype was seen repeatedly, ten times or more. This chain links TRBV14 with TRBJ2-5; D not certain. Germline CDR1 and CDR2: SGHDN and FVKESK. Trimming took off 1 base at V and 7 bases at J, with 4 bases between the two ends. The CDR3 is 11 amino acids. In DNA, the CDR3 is TGTGCCAGCAGCCAAGGGGCGACCCAGTACTTC. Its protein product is CASSQGATQYF. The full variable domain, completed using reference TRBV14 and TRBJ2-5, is EAGVTQFPSHSVIEKGQTVTLRCDPISGHDNLYWYRRVMGKEIKFLLHFVKESKQDESGMPNNRFLAERTGGTYSTLKVQPAELEDSGVYFCASSQGATQYFGPGTRLLVL.

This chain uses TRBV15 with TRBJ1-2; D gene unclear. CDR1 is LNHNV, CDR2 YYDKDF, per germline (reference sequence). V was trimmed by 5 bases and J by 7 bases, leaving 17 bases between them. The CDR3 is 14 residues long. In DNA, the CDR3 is TGTGCCACCAGCCAAGAAGAGGGAGACTTTGGCTACACCTTC. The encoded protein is CATSQEEGDFGYTF.

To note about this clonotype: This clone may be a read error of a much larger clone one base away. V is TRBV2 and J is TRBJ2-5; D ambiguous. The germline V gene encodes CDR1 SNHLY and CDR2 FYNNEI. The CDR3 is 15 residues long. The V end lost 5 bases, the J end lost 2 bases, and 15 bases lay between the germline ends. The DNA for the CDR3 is TGTGCCAGCAGTTACGCACCCGGCAAACAAGAGACCCAGTACTTC. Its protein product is CASSYAPGKQETQYF.

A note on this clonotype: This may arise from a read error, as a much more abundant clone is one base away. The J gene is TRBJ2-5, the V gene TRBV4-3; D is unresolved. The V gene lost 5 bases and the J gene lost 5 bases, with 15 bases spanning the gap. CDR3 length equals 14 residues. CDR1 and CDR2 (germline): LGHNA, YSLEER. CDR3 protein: CASSSYVAAETQYF. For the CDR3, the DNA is TGCGCCAGCAGCTCCTACGTGGCCGCGGAGACCCAGTACTTC.

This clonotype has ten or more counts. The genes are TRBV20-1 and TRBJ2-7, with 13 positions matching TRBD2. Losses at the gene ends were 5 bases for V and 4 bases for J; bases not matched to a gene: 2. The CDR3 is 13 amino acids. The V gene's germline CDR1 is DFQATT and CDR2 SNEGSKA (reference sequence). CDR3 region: CSAGLAGEYEQYF. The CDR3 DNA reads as TGCAGTGCTGGACTAGCGGGAGAATACGAGCAGTACTTC.

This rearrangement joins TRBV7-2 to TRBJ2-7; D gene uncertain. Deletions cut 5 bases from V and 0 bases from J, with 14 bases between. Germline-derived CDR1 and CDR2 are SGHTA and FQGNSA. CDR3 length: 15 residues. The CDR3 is CASSPDPGPSYEQYF. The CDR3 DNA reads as TGTGCCAGCAGCCCTGACCCCGGACCCTCCTACGAGCAGTACTTC.

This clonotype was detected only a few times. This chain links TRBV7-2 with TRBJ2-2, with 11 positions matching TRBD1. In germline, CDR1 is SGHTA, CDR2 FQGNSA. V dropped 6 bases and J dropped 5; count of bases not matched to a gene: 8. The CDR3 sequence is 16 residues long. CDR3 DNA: TGTGCCAGCAGGACCCCCGGGACAGGGGGGACCGGGGAGCTGTTTTTT. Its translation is CASRTPGTGGTGELFF.